The clone carrying this T cell receptor beta chain was counted between two and nine times. Its antigen is as yet unknown. This specimen comes from a study of response to subunit inactivated influenza vaccine. The V gene lost 1 base and the J gene lost 9 bases, with 10 bases spanning the gap. This CDR3 spans 13 amino acids. Findings and limits, study-wide: Each seasonal influenza vaccination recruits few new T cells, the authors suggested.

In TCRdb, the RT-PCR reads were re-called with MiXCR into one record per CDR3 protein. The table has 600,000 to 850,000 distinct CDR3 sequences, around 15% seen once. This TCR was recovered from a man aged 50 to 59 who received an inactivated influenza vaccine. The input for sequencing was PBMCs from blood, taken roughly 15 days before vaccination. The chain uses TRBV12-3 or TRBV12-4 and TRBJ2-1, with D perhaps TRBD1 (6 bases). The CDR3 here is CASSLGTVAEQFF. The CDR3 DNA sequence: TGTGCCAGCAGTTTAGGGACAGTGGCTGAGCAGTTCTTC.